This TCR beta chain emerged from a study of shared clonotypes between healthy human individuals. Study-wide context: Each donor contributed plates that comprised three CD4 naive, three CD4 memory, two CD8 naive and one CD8 memory.

Assay: immunoSEQ multiplex PCR; the TCRdb copy retains only in-frame clones and omits some. This table holds some 790,000 clones, roughly two thirds found once. Remarks on this clone: Antigen unknown.

Study-wide points: Four donors held about 4.6% of naive CD4 clonotypes in common. On the whole, naive subsets had larger estimated richness than memory subsets had.

Germline V gene lookup returns CDR1 LNHDA and CDR2 SQIVND (reference sequence). The CDR3 runs 16 residues. The V segment lost 4 bases and the J segment 4 bases; nucleotides outside the gene matches: 8. The chain has TRBV19 and TRBJ1-4, with 8 bases aligning to TRBD1. This TCR was recovered from a woman aged 25 to 39 in good health. Sequenced sample: memory CD4+ T cells sorted from blood. The subset: CD45RA-negative fraction. This chain's CDR3 is CASSRTGFSSNEKLFF. CDR3 nucleotides: TGTGCCAGTAGTAGGACAGGGTTTTCGAGTAATGAAAAACTGTTTTTT.